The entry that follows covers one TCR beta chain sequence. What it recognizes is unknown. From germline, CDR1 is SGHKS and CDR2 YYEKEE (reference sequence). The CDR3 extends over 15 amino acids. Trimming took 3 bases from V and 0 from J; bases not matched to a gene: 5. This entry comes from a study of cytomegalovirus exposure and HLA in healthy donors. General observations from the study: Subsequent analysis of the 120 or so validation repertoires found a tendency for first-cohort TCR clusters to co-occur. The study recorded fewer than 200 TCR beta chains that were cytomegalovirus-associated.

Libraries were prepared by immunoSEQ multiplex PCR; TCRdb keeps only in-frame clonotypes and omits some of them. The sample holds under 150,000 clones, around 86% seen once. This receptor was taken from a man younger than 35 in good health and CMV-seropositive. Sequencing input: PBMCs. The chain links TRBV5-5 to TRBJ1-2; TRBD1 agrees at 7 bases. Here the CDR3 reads CASSSDRVANYGYTF. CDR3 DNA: TGTGCCAGCAGCTCCGACAGGGTAGCTAACTATGGCTACACCTTC.